The 18 T cell receptor beta chains reported below all come from one sample, sequenced in a study of regulatory T cells in long-lasting Graves disease. The time point is: newly diagnosed GD, antithyroid drugs for less than 3 months. Following extraction of RNA from PBMCs, that RNA was used to make the TCR library. For TCR beta, libraries came from iRepertoire HTBI primers and Arm-PCR of CDR3 regions. TCRdb re-called the multiplex PCR reads with MiXCR, one entry per CDR3 protein. The sample shows 400,000 to 450,000 distinct CDR3 sequences, roughly 15% of them seen only once. This sample was shared with a second study, whose subject was T cells in Graves' hyperthyroidism and ophthalmopathy.

The sequenced sample was peripheral blood mononuclear cells (PBMCs), obtained at new diagnosis, from a patient treated with antithyroid drugs. The receptor set was obtained from a woman aged 30 to 39 with Graves disease.

V gene TRBV25-1 combines with J gene TRBJ2-1, with TRBD2 as a possible D gene (6 bases). CDR1 MGHDK and CDR2 SYGVNS come from the germline V gene. The CDR3 spans 14 residues. V lost 6 bases and J lost 11, with 20 bases in between. The CDR3 loop is CASSVSYSGAQQFF. The CDR3 nucleotides read TGTGCCAGCAGCGTTAGCTACTCGGGAGCGCAGCAGTTCTTC.

This clonotype occurred many times. V usage is TRBV5-1 and J usage is TRBJ2-7, with 9 bases aligning to TRBD1. There are 16 residues in the CDR3. Germline V gene data show CDR1 as SGHRS and CDR2 as YFSETQ. J was trimmed by 5 bases and V by 0 bases; bases with no gene match: 9. CDR3 amino acids: CASSLATGGIIHEQYF. In nucleotides, the CDR3 is TGCGCCAGCAGCTTGGCTACAGGGGGCATCATCCACGAGCAGTACTTC.

A remark on this clonotype: A much larger clonotype is one base distant, so this may be a read error. The rearrangement uses TRBV2 and TRBJ1-5; D uncertain. Germline V gene data show CDR1 as SNHLY and CDR2 as FYNNEI. The CDR3 runs 12 residues. The CDR3 DNA reads TGTGCCAGCGGTGAAGCTTTGGAGCCCCAGCATTTT. Translated, it gives CASGEALEPQHF.

This clonotype was picked up many times. This sequence joins TRBV6-2 or TRBV6-3 and TRBJ1-2, with D perhaps TRBD1 (5 bases). Trimming pared 4 bases from V and 8 bases from J, leaving 11 bases between. CDR1 is MNHEY, CDR2 SVGEGT, per germline. This CDR3 region has 12 residues. The CDR3 protein is CASSLKGKGYTF. The DNA for the CDR3 is TGTGCCAGCAGTTTGAAGGGGAAAGGCTACACCTTC.

This clonotype has ten or more counts. This chain joins TRBV4-1 and TRBJ2-1, with 7 bases that match TRBD2. This CDR3 region has 17 residues. The germline V gene encodes CDR1 MGHRA and CDR2 YSYEKL. Trimming removed 8 bases from V and 0 bases from J; junction bases left unmatched: 13. CDR3 protein: CASSTGGPVSSYNEQFF. CDR3 sequence (DNA): TGCGCCAGCTCAACGGGGGGTCCGGTGAGCTCCTACAATGAGCAGTTCTTC.

This clonotype was detected only a few times. The chain couples TRBV10-3 to TRBJ1-3; the D is unclear. The germline V and J ends were trimmed by 0 bases and 2 bases, with 8 bases remaining between them. Germline values: CDR1 ENHRY, CDR2 SYGVKD. This CDR3 is built from 15 residues. The CDR3: CAISESLTAGNTIYF. CDR3 bases: TGTGCCATCAGTGAGTCGTTAACAGCTGGAAACACCATATATTTT.

This clonotype came up many times. This chain connects TRBV28 to TRBJ2-1; D unresolved. The CDR3 has 18 amino acids. V lost 4 bases to trimming and J lost 0 bases, with 19 bases between them. The germline V gene encodes CDR1 MDHEN and CDR2 SYDVKM. In nucleotides, the CDR3 is TGTGCCAGCAGTTCGCAGATTCGTGGGATAAGCTCCTACAATGAGCAGTTCTTC. It specifies CASSSQIRGISSYNEQFF.

This clonotype was detected many times. The chain has TRBV12-5 and TRBJ2-5, with TRBD2 matching over 8 bases. The J call may be mistaken, given a closer DNA end match to TRBJ2-1. CDR1 and CDR2 from the germline V gene are LGHNT and FRNRAP. This CDR3 contains 15 residues. The CDR3 region is CASGLKAGDKNEQFF. Here the CDR3 DNA reads TGTGCTAGTGGTTTAAAAGCGGGAGATAAAAATGAGCAGTTCTTC.

This clonotype was observed at least ten times. This chain connects TRBV11-2 to TRBJ2-3; D remains unclear. The CDR3 sequence is 16 residues long. Germline lookup yields CDR1 SGHAT and CDR2 FQNNGV. V dropped 2 bases and J dropped 0 bases, with 12 bases sitting between them. The CDR3 loop reads CASSLSDSSSTDTQYF. The DNA for the CDR3 is TGTGCCAGCAGCTTAAGTGACTCCTCTAGCACAGATACGCAGTATTTT.

In this sample, this clonotype turned up many times. This rearrangement joins TRBV7-2 to TRBJ2-7, with 8 bases fitting TRBD2. The J segment lost 7 bases and the V segment lost 2 bases, leaving 4 bases of the junction unmatched. The CDR3 consists of 13 residues. Per the germline V gene, CDR1 is SGHTA and CDR2 is FQGNSA. DNA for the CDR3: TGTGCCAGCAGCTTAACGGGAGGGGTTGAGCAGTACTTC. This encodes CASSLTGGVEQYF.

This sequence joins TRBV2 and TRBJ2-1, with TRBD2 identical over 15 bases. This CDR3 has 16 residues. Trimming removed 6 bases from V and 5 bases from J; junction bases left unmatched: 5. Germline V gives CDR1 SNHLY, CDR2 FYNNEI. CDR3 DNA sequence: TGTGCCAGCAGACCTCGGACTAGCGGGAGGGACAATGAGCAGTTCTTC. Translating it yields CASRPRTSGRDNEQFF.

DNA for the CDR3: TGTGCCATCAGGGTCAGCGGGAGTCGGCCCCGCTACGAGCAGTACTTC. It yields the protein CAIRVSGSRPRYEQYF. This chain uses TRBV10-3 with TRBJ2-7; the match to TRBD2 covers 8 bases. This CDR3 is 16 amino acids long. The germline V gene has CDR1 ENHRY and CDR2 SYGVKD. J lost 3 bases, V lost 6 bases, and 13 bases had no gene match.

V gene TRBV29-1 combines with J gene TRBJ1-1, with 11 bases lining up with TRBD1. The CDR3 spans 15 residues. Germline CDR1 is SQVTM and CDR2 is ANQGSEA. V shed 6 bases and J 5 bases; nucleotides not matched to a gene: 11. The CDR3 protein is CSVVGGQGAVTEAFF. The CDR3 nucleotides are TGCAGCGTGGTAGGTGGACAGGGGGCCGTGACTGAAGCTTTCTTT. The full variable domain, with the rest looked up from reference TRBV29-1 and TRBJ1-1, is SAVISQKPSRDICQRGTSLTIQCQVDSQVTMMFWYRQQPGQSLTLIATANQGSEATYESGFVIDKFPISRPNLTFSTLTVSNMSPEDSSIYLCSVVGGQGAVTEAFFGQGTRLTVV.

This clonotype was detected only a few times. This chain joins TRBV5-1 and TRBJ2-7; 8 nucleotides match TRBD2. This CDR3 comprises 14 residues. Germline assignment: CDR1 SGHRS and CDR2 YFSETQ. V lost 5 bases, J lost 6 bases, and 10 bases stayed unmatched. As DNA, the CDR3 is TGCGCCAGCAGTCCCGGGACTAGTCCCGTCGAGCAGTACTTC. Translating it yields CASSPGTSPVEQYF.

This clonotype was recorded at least ten times. The chain uses TRBV18 and TRBJ1-1; no firm D call. CDR1 KGHSH and CDR2 LQKENI come from the germline V gene. This CDR3 has 12 residues. The V and J ends lost 3 bases and 8 bases respectively, with 10 bases between them. The CDR3 region is CASSPITLEAFF. The CDR3 nucleotides read TGTGCCAGCTCACCCATTACATTAGAAGCTTTCTTT.

This clonotype was counted only a few times. This may come from a read error, since a much larger clone is one base off. V and J are TRBV6-6 and TRBJ2-1; D unclear. The CDR3 is made up of 16 amino acids. Germline CDR1 is MNHNY and CDR2 is SVGAGI (reference sequence). V lost 0 bases and J lost 0, with 9 bases in between. In DNA, the CDR3 is TGTGCCAGCAGTTACTCGACATGGGGCTCCTACAATGAGCAGTTCTTC. Translating gives CASSYSTWGSYNEQFF.

The V gene is TRBV15, the J gene TRBJ2-5, with D perhaps matching TRBD1 (6 bases). Trimming pared 6 bases from V and 4 bases from J, leaving 9 bases between. This CDR3 is 12 amino acids long. Germline values: CDR1 LNHNV, CDR2 YYDKDF (reference sequence). Here the CDR3 reads CATSTGRETQYF. In DNA, the CDR3 is TGTGCCACCAGTACAGGGCGAGAGACCCAGTACTTC.

Concerning this clonotype itself: At one end the junction does not follow the germline gene, possibly because of a read error. The CDR3 region is CASSPSTQVSKAQYF. CDR3 nucleotide sequence: TGTGCTAGCAGCCCCTCTACACAGGTGTCCAAGGCCCAGTACTTC. The rearrangement joins TRBV7-7 to TRBJ2-5, with a tentative D call TRBD1 (5 bases). The CDR3 has 15 residues. Germline V gives CDR1 SSHAT, CDR2 FNYEAQ (reference sequence). Supplemented by reference TRBV7-7 and TRBJ2-5, the full variable domain reads GAGVSQSPRYKVTKRGQDVTLRCDPISSHATLYWYQQALGQGPEFLTYFNYEAQPDKSGLPSDRFSAERPEGSISTLTIQRTEQRDSAMYRCASSPSTQVSKAQYFGPGTRLLVL.